These T cell receptor beta chains were read from a single sample in a study of regulatory T cells in long-lasting Graves disease. TCRdb independently ran MiXCR on the multiplex PCR reads; one entry per CDR3 protein. In the table there are approximately 440,000 distinct CDR3 sequences, 20% to 25% of which are singletons. Sequencing used peripheral blood mononuclear cells (PBMCs), obtained when the disease was refractory, from a patient treated with antithyroid drugs. The origin of the receptors is a female donor with Graves disease. CDR3s include the opening cysteine and the closing phenylalanine or tryptophan. A D gene is named only where the DNA matches it firmly. Size is stated for part of the rows, as once, few or many counts, or as a class when the clone is expanded.

.,few,TRBV29-1,TRBJ1-1,TGCAGCGTTGAAGGGATAGCGAACACTGAAGCTTTCTTT,CSVEGIANTEAFF
.,few,TRBV12-3/TRBV12-4,TRBJ2-1,TGTGCCAGCAGTCCTCCCTTTTGGGAGAGCTCCTACAATGAGCAGTTCTTC,CASSPPFWESSYNEQFF
.,.,TRBV6-1,TRBJ2-7,TGTGCCAGCGGGGACTTATCCCACGAGCAGTACTTC,CASGDLSHEQYF
TRBD1,.,TRBV7-9,TRBJ2-7,TGTGCCAGCAGCCCGAGGGACAGGTACTACGAGCAGTACTTC,CASSPRDRYYEQYF
TRBD1,.,TRBV12-3/TRBV12-4,TRBJ1-5,TGTGCCAGCAGTTTATTAGGGGGCGATCAGCCCCAGCATTTT,CASSLLGGDQPQHF
TRBD1,many,TRBV12-3/TRBV12-4,TRBJ2-7,TGTGCCAGCAGTTATCGAACAGGGGCATACGAGCAGTACTTC,CASSYRTGAYEQYF
.,.,TRBV6-4,TRBJ2-3,TGTGCCAGCAGTGACCCCGGCACAGATACGCAGTATTTT,CASSDPGTDTQYF
TRBD1,many,TRBV18,TRBJ1-1,TGTGCCAGCTCACCGGGACAGTCAAACACTGAAGCTTTCTTT,CASSPGQSNTEAFF
.,few,TRBV28,TRBJ2-4,TGTGCCAGCAGTTCCGGGACATCAGCCAAAAACATTCAGTACTTC,CASSSGTSAKNIQYF
.,.,TRBV19,TRBJ2-7,TGTGCCAGTAGTACATCCGGGGCAGGCTCCTACGAGCAGTACTTC,CASSTSGAGSYEQYF
.,many,TRBV15,TRBJ1-2,TGTGCCACCAGCAGAGACCCCACGGCTAACTATGGCTACACCTTC,CATSRDPTANYGYTF
TRBD1,.,TRBV29-1,TRBJ1-3,TGCAGCGTTCAGGGACAGGCTGGAAACACCATATATTTT,CSVQGQAGNTIYF
.,.,TRBV30,TRBJ2-2,TGTGCCTGGAGTGTTGACGGGGCGGCGACCGGGGAGCTGTTTTTT,CAWSVDGAATGELFF
.,many,TRBV12-3/TRBV12-4,TRBJ1-2,TGTGCCAGCGCACAGTTTGGGCTCGGGGGCTACACCTTC,CASAQFGLGGYTF
.,once,TRBV5-1,TRBJ2-7,TGCGCCAGCAGCTTCCCCAGCTCCTACGAGCAGTACTTC,CASSFPSSYEQYF
.,.,TRBV7-7,TRBJ2-5,TGTGCCAGCAGCCTGGCGCAGGGTTCTGAGACCCAGTACTTC,CASSLAQGSETQYF
TRBD2,few,TRBV2,TRBJ2-1,TGTGCCAGCAGCACGACATGGACTAGCGGGAACAATGAGCAGTTCTTC,CASSTTWTSGNNEQFF
TRBD1,many,TRBV28,TRBJ2-7,TGTGCCAGCAGTCGCCCAGGGGGCGAGCAGTACTTC,CASSRPGGEQYF
.,many,TRBV5-1,TRBJ1-1,TGCGCCAGCAGCTTGAGACCGAATGGGGACACTGAAGCTTTCTTT,CASSLRPNGDTEAFF
TRBD2,few,TRBV20-1,TRBJ2-7,TGCAGTGCTAGGGACTCCGGGAGGGCCTTAATTGAGCAGTACTTC,CSARDSGRALIEQYF
.,.,TRBV20-1,TRBJ1-1,TGCAGCCCACTACGGGGGCTCTTGAACACTGAAGCTTTCTTT,CSPLRGLLNTEAFF
TRBD1,.,TRBV7-9,TRBJ2-7,TGTGCCAGCAGCCAACAGACAGGGGACTACGAGCAGTACTTC,CASSQQTGDYEQYF
.,few,TRBV18,TRBJ2-5,TGTGCCAGCTCACGAAGCGGTGGGAGGATATTAGTACTCCAAGAGACCCAGTACTTC,CASSRSGGRILVLQETQYF
.,few,TRBV6-2/TRBV6-3,TRBJ2-7,TGTGCCAGCAGTTACACGGTGGCTAGCGCCAGCTCCTACGAGCAGTACTTC,CASSYTVASASSYEQYF
.,.,TRBV12-3/TRBV12-4,TRBJ1-2,TGTGCCAGCATCCCGGGGGAGCGCCTTAACTATGGCTACACCTTC,CASIPGERLNYGYTF
TRBD2,.,TRBV3-1,TRBJ2-2,TGTGCCAGCAGCCAAGGACTAGCGGTGACCGGGGAGCTGTTTTTT,CASSQGLAVTGELFF
TRBD1,many,TRBV11-2,TRBJ1-1,TGTGCCAGCAGTCATGGGACAGGGGACACTGAAGCTTTCTTT,CASSHGTGDTEAFF
.,many,TRBV18,TRBJ2-5,TGTGCCAGCTCACCAACGCAGGGTGAGACCCAGTACTTC,CASSPTQGETQYF
.,many,TRBV12-3/TRBV12-4,TRBJ2-5,TGTGCCAGCAGTTTACGGTCGAGTGGAGAGACCCAGTACTTC,CASSLRSSGETQYF
.,few,TRBV19,TRBJ1-4,TGTGCCAGTAGCACGTGGGAGTCGAATGAAAAACTGTTTTTT,CASSTWESNEKLFF
.,.,TRBV28,TRBJ1-6,TGTGCCAGCATGGTCCCCTCTAATTCACCCCTCCACTTT,CASMVPSNSPLHF
TRBD1,.,TRBV12-3/TRBV12-4,TRBJ2-3,TGTGCCAGCAGTTTAAGAAGAGGACAGGGGGCTAAAGATACGCAGTATTTT,CASSLRRGQGAKDTQYF
TRBD2,few,TRBV24-1,TRBJ2-5,TGTGCCACCTCACTCGGGGGGCAAGAGACCCAGTACTTC,CATSLGGQETQYF
.,many,TRBV15,TRBJ1-2,TGTGCCACCAGCAGAGATCGAGCTAACTATGGCTACACCTTC,CATSRDRANYGYTF
.,.,TRBV15,TRBJ1-2,TGTGCCACCAGCAGAGGGAGGGACGGCTACACCTTC,CATSRGRDGYTF
.,many,TRBV7-8,TRBJ1-1,TGTGCCAGCAGCTTTGGGCCAACAACTGAAGCTTTCTTT,CASSFGPTTEAFF
TRBD1,.,TRBV7-9,TRBJ2-7,TGTGCCAGCAGCTTAGATGGGGGGACAGGGATCAACTACGAGCAGTACTTC,CASSLDGGTGINYEQYF
.,few,TRBV4-2,TRBJ1-1,TGTGCCAGCAGCCAAGGTTTCCAAGCCGGTGAAGCTTTCTTT,CASSQGFQAGEAFF
TRBD2,.,TRBV4-2,TRBJ2-2,TGTGCCAGCAGCCAAGGCGGGAGGGCCACCGGGGAGCTGTTTTTT,CASSQGGRATGELFF
.,many,TRBV2,TRBJ2-3,TGTGCCAGCAGACCGGACTTCCTAGCGAAGGGAACAGATACGCAGTATTTT,CASRPDFLAKGTDTQYF
.,many,TRBV30,TRBJ1-2,TGTGCCTGGAGTGTTGGTTCTGAGTATGGCTACACCTTC,CAWSVGSEYGYTF
.,many,TRBV12-3/TRBV12-4,TRBJ1-2,TGTGCCAGTGGAGCCGTTGTCACCTATGGCTACACCTTC,CASGAVVTYGYTF
.,.,TRBV27,TRBJ2-7,TGTGCCAGCAGGCCTCACGGGGCACCGTACGAGCAGTACTTC,CASRPHGAPYEQYF
.,few,TRBV9,TRBJ2-2,TGTGCCAGCAGCGCGACTAGTTATGGTCCCGGGGAGCTGTTTTTT,CASSATSYGPGELFF
TRBD2,few,TRBV4-3,TRBJ2-5,TGCGCCAGCAGCCAACAAGGGACTAGCGCTAAAGAGACCCAGTACTTC,CASSQQGTSAKETQYF
.,.,TRBV10-3,TRBJ2-2,TGTGCCATCTTCGGGGTCTCCGGGGAGCTGTTTTTT,CAIFGVSGELFF
.,.,TRBV29-1,TRBJ1-1,TGCAGCGTTGGGACATCGGAAGCTTTCTTT,CSVGTSEAFF
.,many,TRBV2,TRBJ1-2,TGTGCCAGCAGTGTCGGGGAATACTATGGCTACACCTTC,CASSVGEYYGYTF
.,many,TRBV27,TRBJ2-5,TGTGCCAGCAGTTTCTTTAGGGGAGAGACCCAGTACTTC,CASSFFRGETQYF
.,many,TRBV28,TRBJ2-6,TGTGCCAGCAGTTTATGGTCCAATGAGGCTTCTGGGGCCAACGTCCTGACTTTC,CASSLWSNEASGANVLTF